These 27 T cell receptor beta chains came from one sample sequenced in a study of blood T cell repertoires in COVID-19 (TCRdb year 2020). Library generation was performed with the immunoSEQ multiplex PCR assay. TCRdb provides this immuneACCESS table in a form limited to in-frame rearrangements. Some clones are lacking; in checked studies, under half of them reflect an unresolved V gene, and why the rest are absent is not known. The sample yields 210,000 or so clones; around 85% were counted once. Roughly 5% of the sample goes to the ten largest clones. The sequenced material came from peripheral blood. These receptors were obtained from a man aged 45 to 65 with COVID-19, enrolled during active disease.

This clone has just one count. V and J are TRBV28 and TRBJ2-3; perhaps TRBD1 as D (5 bases). Germline V CDR1 and CDR2: MDHEN, SYDVKM. The CDR3 has 15 amino acids. Trimming removed 4 bases at V and 0 bases at J, with 11 bases between. This CDR3 reads CASSSTVPSTDTQYF. The CDR3 DNA reads as TGTGCCAGCAGTTCGACAGTTCCTAGCACAGATACGCAGTATTTT. The entire variable domain, with the rest obtained from reference TRBV28 and TRBJ2-3, is as follows: DVKVTQSSRYLVKRTGEKVFLECVQDMDHENMFWYRQDPGLGLRLIYFSYDVKMKEKGDIPEGYSVSREKKERFSLILESASTNQTSMYLCASSSTVPSTDTQYFGPGTRLTVL.

This chain joins TRBV4-3 and TRBJ2-2; D is unresolved. The CDR3 is 16 amino acids. Between the trimmed V and J ends, which lost 1 base and 0 bases, there was a span of 9 bases. Per germline, CDR1 LGHNA and CDR2 YSLEER. The CDR3 reads CASSQGVLTNTGELFF. In nucleotides, the CDR3 is TGCGCCAGCAGCCAAGGAGTACTTACGAACACCGGGGAGCTGTTTTTT.

This rearrangement joins TRBV19 to TRBJ2-1; TRBD1 matches at 12 bases. Germline CDR1 reads LNHDA; CDR2 reads SQIVND (reference sequence). The CDR3 covers 15 residues. Trimming at V came to 4 bases and at J to 7 bases, leaving 5 bases not matched to a gene. The CDR3 region is CASSTGTGGMNEQFF. CDR3 nucleotide sequence: TGTGCCAGTAGTACCGGGACAGGGGGCATGAATGAGCAGTTCTTC. The whole variable domain, remainder taken from reference TRBV19 and TRBJ2-1, is DGGITQSPKYLFRKEGQNVTLSCEQNLNHDAMYWYRQDPGQGLRLIYYSQIVNDFQKGDIAEGYSVSREKKESFPLTVTSAQKNPTAFYLCASSTGTGGMNEQFFGPGTRLTVL.

This sequence joins TRBV24-1 and TRBJ2-2; 8 bases align to TRBD1. CDR3 size: 17 residues. V dropped 3 bases and J dropped 3; count of bases not matched to a gene: 8. The germline CDR1 and CDR2 sequences are KGHDR and SFDVKD. CDR3 coding DNA: TGTGCCACCAGTGATACTGGGACAGGCCTTTACACCGGGGAGCTGTTTTTT. Protein sequence: CATSDTGTGLYTGELFF.

CDR3 in DNA: TGTGCCAGCAGTTACCATTCGGGGTTCACCGGGGAGCTGTTTTTT. Its translation is CASSYHSGFTGELFF. V and J are TRBV6-2 or TRBV6-3 and TRBJ2-2; perhaps TRBD2 as D (5 bases). Germline V gene lookup returns CDR1 MNHEY and CDR2 SVGEGT. V was pared by 2 bases and J by 4 bases, with 11 bases between. This CDR3 has 15 amino acids.

The CDR3: CASRAGPGGQFF. The CDR3 DNA reads TGTGCCAGCAGGGCGGGGCCAGGGGGGCAGTTCTTC. The V and J genes are TRBV7-2 and TRBJ2-1; the D gene is possibly TRBD1 (7 bases). With 6 bases removed from V and 12 bases from J, the gap between germline ends came to 15 bases. Germline CDR1 reads SGHTA; CDR2 reads FQGNSA. The CDR3 has 12 amino acids.

The chain has TRBV5-1 and TRBJ2-1, with D possibly being TRBD2 (5 bases). V lost 1 base and J 1 base, leaving 9 bases between the germline ends. Germline CDR1 is SGHRS and CDR2 is YFSETQ. There are 15 residues in the CDR3. CDR3 DNA sequence: TGCGCCAGCAGCTTGAATCGGGGATCCTACAATGAGCAGTTCTTC. It yields the protein CASSLNRGSYNEQFF.

The gene calls are TRBV3-1 (or the pseudogene TRBV3-2) and TRBJ1-1; 11 bases are a match to TRBD1. The germline V gene has CDR1 LGHDT and CDR2 YNNKEL (reference sequence). The CDR3 is 16 residues long. After removal of 3 bases from V and 5 bases from J, the junction contained 8 bases not matched to a gene. The DNA of the CDR3 is TGTGCCAGCAGCCACAGGACAGGGGGCTTTGGGACTGAAGCTTTCTTT. This codes for CASSHRTGGFGTEAFF.

The chain employs TRBV10-1 and TRBJ2-7, with TRBD2 matching over 11 bases. The V gene end was trimmed by 7 bases and the J gene end by 3 bases; junction bases not matched to a gene: 5. Germline V gives CDR1 WNHNN, CDR2 SYGVQD (reference sequence). The CDR3 extends over 14 amino acids. This CDR3 is CASMGTSGVYEQYF. Here the CDR3 DNA reads TGCGCCAGCATGGGGACTAGCGGAGTCTACGAGCAGTACTTC.

The genes are TRBV3-1 (or the pseudogene TRBV3-2) and TRBJ1-4; no clear D. From germline, CDR1 is LGHDT and CDR2 YNNKEL (reference sequence). The CDR3 covers 12 residues. Trimming removed 1 base from V and 10 bases from J, with 7 bases in between. The CDR3 DNA is TGTGCCAGCAGCCAAGTCGGAGGAAAACTGTTTTTT. Protein product: CASSQVGGKLFF.

The CDR3, as DNA: TGTGCCAGCAGTGAAATCGTGACTAGCGGGGACAATGAGCAGTTCTTC. Its translation: CASSEIVTSGDNEQFF. V gene TRBV6-1 combines with J gene TRBJ2-1, with 11 nucleotides matching TRBD2. The J segment lost 5 bases and the V segment lost 2 bases, leaving 5 bases of the junction unmatched. CDR1 is MNHNS, CDR2 SASEGT, per germline. The CDR3 is 16 residues long.

V is TRBV11-3 and J is TRBJ2-3, with D possibly being TRBD1 (5 bases). The CDR3 covers 14 residues. The V end lost 3 bases, the J end lost 4 bases, and 11 bases lay between the germline ends. CDR1 SGHNT and CDR2 YENEEA come from the germline V gene. Written as DNA, the CDR3 is TGTGCCAGCAGCTTCGCAGGGCTCCCAGATACGCAGTATTTT. Residues: CASSFAGLPDTQYF.

The chain carries TRBV29-1 and TRBJ1-2; TRBD1 might be the D (6 bases). Germline V gene lookup returns CDR1 SQVTM and CDR2 ANQGSEA. Trimming pared 4 bases from V and 0 bases from J, leaving 9 bases between. This CDR3 is built from 13 residues. The CDR3 sequence is CSVGDIPNYGYTF. The CDR3 DNA is TGCAGCGTTGGGGACATTCCTAACTATGGCTACACCTTC. The entire variable domain, with the rest obtained from reference TRBV29-1 and TRBJ1-2, is as follows: SAVISQKPSRDICQRGTSLTIQCQVDSQVTMMFWYRQQPGQSLTLIATANQGSEATYESGFVIDKFPISRPNLTFSTLTVSNMSPEDSSIYLCSVGDIPNYGYTFGSGTRLTVV.

About this clone: This specimen includes other DNA sequences encoding the same CDR3. The genes are TRBV3-1 (or the pseudogene TRBV3-2) and TRBJ2-7, with 10 positions matching TRBD1. This CDR3 is built from 14 residues. Germline lookup yields CDR1 LGHDT and CDR2 YNNKEL (reference sequence). V shed 1 base, J shed 4 bases, and the junction held 1 base outside the gene matches. The CDR3 DNA sequence: TGTGCCAGCAGCCAAGGGACAGGGGGGTACGAGCAGTACTTC. It is translated as CASSQGTGGYEQYF.

The chain links TRBV6-5 to TRBJ1-4; D unresolved. The CDR3 spans 15 residues. Between the trimmed V and J ends, which lost 4 bases and 0 bases, there was a span of 9 bases. The V gene's germline CDR1 is MNHEY and CDR2 SVGAGI. CDR3 sequence (DNA): TGTGCCAGCAGTTCCCTCGGGACAACTAATGAAAAACTGTTTTTT. It translates to CASSSLGTTNEKLFF.

The chain is built from TRBV6-5 and TRBJ2-2; tentatively, D is TRBD2 (7 bases). Deletions cut 7 bases from V and 5 bases from J, with 17 bases between. Germline V lookup: CDR1 MNHEY, CDR2 SVGAGI. This CDR3 comprises 15 residues. The CDR3 sequence is CASTKGGGKTGELFF. The CDR3 DNA reads as TGTGCCAGCACGAAGGGAGGGGGAAAAACCGGGGAGCTGTTTTTT.

This chain links TRBV9 with TRBJ1-5, with D unresolved. The germline V gene has CDR1 SGDLS and CDR2 YYNGEE. Trimming shortened V by 6 bases and J by 3 bases, and 19 bases separated the two germline ends. The CDR3 length is 16 residues. Here the CDR3 reads CASNILDDGHNQPQHF. As DNA, the CDR3 is TGTGCCAGCAATATACTGGATGATGGGCACAATCAGCCCCAGCATTTT.

In this sample, this clone turned up a few times. The sample contains more than one DNA sequence encoding this CDR3. The chain carries TRBV9 and TRBJ2-5; 11 bases line up with TRBD2. Per the germline V gene, CDR1 is SGDLS and CDR2 is YYNGEE. There are 17 residues in the CDR3. The V segment lost 0 bases and the J segment 5 bases; nucleotides outside the gene matches: 9. DNA for the CDR3: TGTGCCAGCAGCGTAGGCACTAGCGGGGGAGAGGGGGAGACCCAGTACTTC. Translating it yields CASSVGTSGGEGETQYF.

The chain recombines TRBV6-6 with TRBJ1-3, with D maybe TRBD1 (6 bases). The germline CDR1 and CDR2 sequences are MNHNY and SVGAGI (reference sequence). CDR3 length: 16 amino acids. Between the trimmed V and J ends, which lost 2 bases and 0 bases, there was a span of 11 bases. The CDR3 DNA reads as TGTGCCAGCAGTTACCCAGGACAGACCTCTGGAAACACCATATATTTT. Its translation: CASSYPGQTSGNTIYF.

This clone was counted once. The chain has TRBV24-1 and TRBJ2-1; the match to TRBD2 covers 11 bases. CDR3 length: 16 amino acids. In germline, CDR1 is KGHDR, CDR2 SFDVKD. J lost 1 base, V lost 4 bases, and 2 bases had no gene match. CDR3 sequence (DNA): TGTGCCACCAGTGACCTAGCGGGGGGTTCCTACAATGAGCAGTTCTTC. This translates into CATSDLAGGSYNEQFF.

In this sample, this clone turned up many times. The chain uses TRBV14 and TRBJ1-2; D unresolved. Germline-derived CDR1 and CDR2 are SGHDN and FVKESK. Trimming stripped 0 bases from V and 3 bases from J, with 11 bases between. This CDR3 is 15 amino acids long. The CDR3 DNA reads as TGTGCCAGCAGCCAAGACGCGGGCACGTACTATGGCTACACCTTC. This translates into CASSQDAGTYYGYTF.

The DNA of the CDR3 is TGTGCCAGCAGCTTACCGGGACTAGCGGGGGGCTACACCGGGGAGCTGTTTTTT. The encoded protein is CASSLPGLAGGYTGELFF. V is TRBV11-2 and J is TRBJ2-2; 15 positions agree with TRBD2. Trimming took 2 bases from V and 3 from J; bases not matched to a gene: 4. Germline CDR1 and CDR2: SGHAT and FQNNGV. The length of the CDR3 is 18 residues.

CDR3 amino acids: CASSQGFSRGNEQFF. In DNA form, the CDR3 reads TGCGCCAGCAGCCAAGGATTCAGCAGGGGCAATGAGCAGTTCTTC. The rearrangement joins TRBV4-1 to TRBJ2-1, with D possibly being TRBD1 (6 bases). CDR1 MGHRA and CDR2 YSYEKL come from the germline V gene. CDR3 size: 15 residues. The ends were cut back, 1 base at V and 6 bases at J, with 13 bases in the middle.

The chain recombines TRBV6-5 with TRBJ2-1, with 9 bases identical to TRBD2. With 6 bases clipped from V and 5 bases from J, the junction kept 5 bases outside the gene matches. Germline V gene data show CDR1 as MNHEY and CDR2 as SVGAGI. The CDR3 sequence is 14 residues long. CDR3 DNA sequence: TGTGCCAGCAGGTTAGCGGGGGCGAACAATGAGCAGTTCTTC. It specifies CASRLAGANNEQFF.

CDR3 residues: CASSAPGGSGANVLTF. DNA of the CDR3: TGTGCCAGCAGTGCACCAGGGGGCTCTGGGGCCAACGTCCTGACTTTC. The V call is TRBV28, the J call TRBJ2-6, with TRBD1 matching over 7 bases. The CDR3 sequence is 16 residues long. Germline V gives CDR1 MDHEN, CDR2 SYDVKM. V gave up 5 bases and J gave up 0 bases; unmatched junction bases: 4. The variable domain in full, completed from reference TRBV28 and TRBJ2-6, reads DVKVTQSSRYLVKRTGEKVFLECVQDMDHENMFWYRQDPGLGLRLIYFSYDVKMKEKGDIPEGYSVSREKKERFSLILESASTNQTSMYLCASSAPGGSGANVLTFGAGSRLTVL.

V usage is TRBV3-1 (or the pseudogene TRBV3-2) and J usage is TRBJ2-3, with D unclear. Deletions cut 1 base from V and 8 bases from J, with 13 bases between. The CDR3 is made up of 14 amino acids. Germline V gene sequence: CDR1 LGHDT, CDR2 YNNKEL (reference sequence). CDR3 residues: CASSQGYSPSTQYF. Written as DNA, the CDR3 is TGTGCCAGCAGCCAAGGTTATTCCCCTAGTACGCAGTATTTT.

In this sample, this clone turned up once. V usage is TRBV19 and J usage is TRBJ2-2; D uncertain. From germline, CDR1 is LNHDA and CDR2 SQIVND (reference sequence). The V end lost 4 bases, the J end lost 1 base, and 13 bases lay between the germline ends. The CDR3 is 16 amino acids. CDR3 coding DNA: TGTGCCAGTAGTAGAATCGGCAGACTGAACACCGGGGAGCTGTTTTTT. This translates into CASSRIGRLNTGELFF.